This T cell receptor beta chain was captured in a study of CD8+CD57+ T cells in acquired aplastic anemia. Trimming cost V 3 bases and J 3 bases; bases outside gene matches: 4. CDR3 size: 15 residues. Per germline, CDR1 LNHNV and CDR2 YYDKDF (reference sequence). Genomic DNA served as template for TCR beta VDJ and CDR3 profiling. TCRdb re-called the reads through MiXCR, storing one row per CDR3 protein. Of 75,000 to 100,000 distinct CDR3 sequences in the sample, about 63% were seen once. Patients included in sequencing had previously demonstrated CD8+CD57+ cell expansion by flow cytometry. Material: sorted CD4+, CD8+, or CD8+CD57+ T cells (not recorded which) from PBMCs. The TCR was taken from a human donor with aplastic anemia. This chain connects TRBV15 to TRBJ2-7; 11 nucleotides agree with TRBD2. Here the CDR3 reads CATSSLLAGDYEQYF. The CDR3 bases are TGTGCCACCAGCAGCCTACTAGCGGGAGACTACGAGCAGTACTTC.